This T cell receptor beta chain appears in the sequencing data of a study of beta chain features in type 1 diabetes. V lost 3 bases to trimming and J lost 6 bases; unmatched junction nucleotides: 8. This CDR3 is built from 15 residues. Germline V CDR1 and CDR2: SGHRS, YFSETQ. Reverse transcribing all isolated RNA meant expressed TCRB transcripts were sequenced. This table comes from immunoSEQ multiplex PCR, and its TCRdb copy is limited to in-frame clones, with some not included. The sample consists of under 400,000 clones, roughly an eighth of them appearing once. This clone was picked up a small number of times. Its antigen is unknown. Overall study results and limits: TCRB CDR3s from Type 1 diabetes patients were moderately but significantly shorter in all four CD4+ subsets.

V gene TRBV5-1 combines with J gene TRBJ2-7; 11 nucleotides agree with TRBD1. The receptor was derived from a woman aged 18-29 years with type 1 diabetes. Specimen: naive CD4+ T cells from blood. The CDR3: CASSSFRGQGGEQYF. The CDR3, as DNA: TGCGCCAGCAGCTCTTTTAGGGGACAGGGGGGCGAGCAGTACTTC.